These 20 T cell receptor beta chains came from one sample sequenced in a study of shared clonotypes between healthy human individuals. Sequenced by immunoSEQ multiplex PCR; TCRdb stores in-frame clones only, minus some. The sample contains 640,000 or so clones, approximately 79% of which appear only once. The sequencing sample was made of memory CD4+ T cells sorted from blood. Subset meaning: CD45RA-negative fraction. All receptors derive from a woman aged 25 to 39 in good health.

The rearrangement links TRBV2 to TRBJ1-5; D remains unclear. The CDR3 covers 14 residues. The germline V gene encodes CDR1 SNHLY and CDR2 FYNNEI. V dropped 3 bases and J dropped 0 bases, with 6 bases sitting between them. CDR3 bases: TGTGCCAGCAGTGAGGCAAGTAGCAATCAGCCCCAGCATTTT. Translated, it gives CASSEASSNQPQHF.

The J gene is TRBJ2-1, the V gene TRBV9, with 15 bases lining up with TRBD2. After removal of 3 bases from V and 7 bases from J, the junction contained 2 bases not matched to a gene. CDR3 length: 15 amino acids. Germline lookup yields CDR1 SGDLS and CDR2 YYNGEE. The CDR3 protein is CASSGTSGRENEQFF. The CDR3 nucleotides read TGTGCCAGCAGCGGGACTAGCGGGAGGGAGAATGAGCAGTTCTTC.

As concerns this clone: Germline and junction disagree at one end, which may indicate a read error. Other DNA sequences in this specimen translate into the identical CDR3. DNA for the CDR3: TGCGCCTGGACCCCCGGGACGACAGCTTTCTTT. This codes for CAWTPGTTAFF. The V gene is TRBV30, the J gene TRBJ1-1; weak D call: TRBD1 (5 bases). Germline-derived CDR1 and CDR2 are GTSNPN and SVGIG (reference sequence). This CDR3 region has 11 residues.

The rearrangement joins TRBV6-5 to TRBJ2-7; TRBD2 agrees at 10 bases. The CDR3 runs 15 residues. Germline CDR1 and CDR2: MNHEY and SVGAGI. V was clipped by 0 bases and J by 7 bases; unmatched bases: 6. CDR3 in amino acids: CASSYSIAGGREQYF. In DNA form, the CDR3 reads TGTGCCAGCAGTTACTCGATAGCGGGAGGTAGAGAGCAGTACTTC.

V gene TRBV7-9 combines with J gene TRBJ1-4, with TRBD1 as a possible D gene (6 bases). CDR3 size: 13 residues. The germline gives CDR1 SEHNR, CDR2 FQNEAQ (reference sequence). Trimming took off 5 bases at V and 15 bases at J, with 19 bases between the two ends. CDR3 coding DNA: TGTGCCAGCAGCCTTGGGGCAGACAGGATGATGTTTTTT. Translated: CASSLGADRMMFF.

In DNA form, the CDR3 reads TGTGCCAGCAGTGTATCCGTGGGACAAAACTATGGCTACACCTTC. Translated: CASSVSVGQNYGYTF. The rearrangement uses TRBV6-1 and TRBJ1-2; the D gene is possibly TRBD1 (6 bases). Trimming pared 4 bases from V and 2 bases from J, leaving 14 bases between. The germline CDR1 and CDR2 sequences are MNHNS and SASEGT. The CDR3 runs 15 residues.

This chain uses TRBV28 with TRBJ1-2; a weak D match, TRBD1 (5 bases). V was shortened by 5 bases and J by 3 bases, with 13 bases between the two germline ends. The length of the CDR3 is 14 residues. Germline lookup yields CDR1 MDHEN and CDR2 SYDVKM. The CDR3 loop is CASSPVTGYYGYTF. In DNA form, the CDR3 reads TGTGCCAGCAGTCCGGTAACAGGCTACTATGGCTACACCTTC.

The chain carries TRBV5-1 and TRBJ1-3; D not resolved. The CDR3 totals 20 residues. Germline V gene lookup returns CDR1 SGHRS and CDR2 YFSETQ. The germline V and J ends were trimmed by 4 bases and 5 bases, with 31 bases remaining between them. The CDR3 region has the DNA TGCGCCAGCAGCCAGGAGGCAGTCGACCCCTCGCCGGGAAGGAGAAACACCATATATTTT. Its translation is CASSQEAVDPSPGRRNTIYF. Combining the CDR3 with reference TRBV5-1 and TRBJ1-3 gives the whole variable domain KAGVTQTPRYLIKTRGQQVTLSCSPISGHRSVSWYQQTPGQGLQFLFEYFSETQRNKGNFPGRFSGRQFSNSRSEMNVSTLELGDSALYLCASSQEAVDPSPGRRNTIYFGEGSWLTVV.

This clone was recorded many times. The J gene is TRBJ2-7, the V gene TRBV2; D unclear. Between the trimmed V and J ends, which lost 5 bases and 3 bases, there was a span of 5 bases. The length of the CDR3 is 11 residues. Germline CDR1 reads SNHLY; CDR2 reads FYNNEI. CDR3 sequence: CASSLVYEQYF. CDR3 bases: TGTGCCAGCAGTCTAGTCTACGAGCAGTACTTC.

The J gene is TRBJ2-6, the V gene TRBV7-8; TRBD1 aligns across 10 bases. CDR3 length: 20 residues. Germline V gives CDR1 SGHVS, CDR2 FQNEAQ. V lost 5 bases, J lost 3 bases, and 16 bases stayed unmatched. Written as DNA, the CDR3 is TGTGCCAGCAGCCGTCTGCCTAATGGACAGGGGGTACTTGGGGCCAACGTCCTGACTTTC. Its translation: CASSRLPNGQGVLGANVLTF.

V and J are TRBV19 and TRBJ2-3; D gene unclear. V was clipped by 1 base and J by 0 bases, with 11 bases between them. This CDR3 comprises 16 residues. Per the germline V gene, CDR1 is LNHDA and CDR2 is SQIVND (reference sequence). The CDR3 sequence: CASSIGAATSTDTQYF. The CDR3 bases are TGTGCCAGTAGTATAGGGGCCGCTACGAGCACAGATACGCAGTATTTT.

This clone was counted at least ten times. The chain carries TRBV21-1 and TRBJ1-3; the DNA was not used to check the table's D call, TRBD1. TRBV21-1 is given as a pseudogene. The CDR3 totals 14 residues. This CDR3 reads CASTLTGLGNTIYF. CDR3 nucleotide sequence: TGTGCCAGCACCTTAACAGGGCTTGGAAACACCATATATTTT.

The chain's CDR3 is CASSPPSGGTDTQYF. The CDR3, as DNA: TGTGCCAGCTCACCTCCTAGCGGGGGAACAGATACGCAGTATTTT. The chain combines TRBV18 with TRBJ2-3; 10 nucleotides align to TRBD2. V was pared by 3 bases and J by 3 bases, with 3 bases of the junction left unmatched. The CDR3 is 15 amino acids. The V gene's germline CDR1 is KGHSH and CDR2 LQKENI.

In this sample, this clone turned up many times. The V gene is TRBV9, the J gene TRBJ1-2; 7 positions agree with TRBD1. There are 14 residues in the CDR3. CDR1 is SGDLS, CDR2 YYNGEE, per germline. V was pared by 4 bases and J by 8 bases, with 11 bases of the junction left unmatched. CDR3 residues: CASSPSRRDRGYTF. As DNA, the CDR3 is TGTGCCAGCAGCCCCTCCCGCCGGGACAGAGGCTACACCTTC.

CDR3 DNA sequence: TGTGCCAGCAGCTTTACGGAGCCAGGTGAGCAGTTCTTC. As protein: CASSFTEPGEQFF. The chain combines TRBV5-4 with TRBJ2-1; D is ambiguous. Trimming took 2 bases from V and 9 from J, leaving 12 bases between them. Germline loops: CDR1 SGHNT, CDR2 YYREEE (reference sequence). The CDR3 contains 13 residues. Using reference TRBV5-4 and TRBJ2-1 for the parts outside the CDR3, the full variable domain is ETGVTQSPTHLIKTRGQQVTLRCSSQSGHNTVSWYQQALGQGPQFIFQYYREEENGRGNFPPRFSGLQFPNYSSELNVNALELDDSALYLCASSFTEPGEQFFGPGTRLTVL.

The chain is built from TRBV2 and TRBJ1-2, with D uncertain. Trimming removed 6 bases at V and 3 bases at J, with 8 bases between. CDR1 and CDR2 from the germline V gene are SNHLY and FYNNEI. The CDR3 is 12 residues long. Written as DNA, the CDR3 is TGTGCCAGCAGCCGGCAGTACTATGGCTACACCTTC. Translated, it gives CASSRQYYGYTF.

The chain employs TRBV9 and TRBJ2-7, with D perhaps TRBD1 (6 bases). The CDR3 is 13 amino acids. V lost 4 bases and J 6 bases, leaving 14 bases between the germline ends. Per germline, CDR1 SGDLS and CDR2 YYNGEE. The CDR3 is CASSTHTGREQYF. The CDR3 DNA reads TGTGCCAGCAGCACCCATACAGGGCGCGAGCAGTACTTC.

The V and J genes are TRBV15 and TRBJ2-2, with D perhaps matching TRBD1 (5 bases). CDR3 length equals 15 residues. The germline CDR1 and CDR2 sequences are LNHNV and YYDKDF (reference sequence). V lost 3 bases and J 4 bases, leaving 12 bases between the germline ends. The CDR3 sequence: CATSSRGRSTGELFF. CDR3 in DNA: TGTGCCACCAGCAGTAGGGGCAGAAGCACCGGGGAGCTGTTTTTT.

The chain recombines TRBV4-2 with TRBJ2-3, with D tentatively TRBD2 (6 bases). Germline-derived CDR1 and CDR2 are LGHNA and YNFKEQ. Trimming left V 2 bases short and J 2 bases short, with 14 bases between. The CDR3 consists of 16 residues. CDR3 sequence: CASSQTGSGYTDTQYF. The CDR3 bases are TGTGCCAGCAGCCAAACCGGTAGCGGATACACAGATACGCAGTATTTT.

The chain combines TRBV5-1 with TRBJ2-3; 11 positions match TRBD2. CDR1 and CDR2 from the germline V gene are SGHRS and YFSETQ. The CDR3 runs to 15 residues. With 6 bases clipped from V and 2 bases from J, the junction kept 5 bases outside the gene matches. The CDR3 DNA is TGCGCCAGCACCTTAGCGGGAGGGATCACAGATACGCAGTATTTT. It codes for CASTLAGGITDTQYF.